The 26 T cell receptor beta chains in this list originate from one sample, sequenced in a study of blood T cell dynamics during melanoma immunotherapy. Data came from immunoSEQ multiplex PCR; TCRdb stores just in-frame clones and leaves some out. This sample has about 10,000 clones, with about 91% found just once. Described time point: pre-treatment baseline. This material consisted of blood, taken from a patient treated with checkpoint blockade. These receptors all stem from a human donor with melanoma.

Only one count was recorded for this clone. The genes are TRBV11-1 and TRBJ1-1; no reliable D call. The V end lost 6 bases, the J end lost 1 base, and 9 bases lay between the germline ends. CDR3 length equals 13 residues. Looked up from germline, CDR1 is SGHAT and CDR2 is FQDESV (reference sequence). CDR3 sequence: CASRTTGNTEAFF. DNA of the CDR3: TGTGCCAGCAGAACGACCGGGAACACTGAAGCTTTCTTT.

The chain combines TRBV9 with TRBJ2-1; TRBD2 agrees at 9 bases. V gave up 0 bases and J gave up 8 bases; unmatched junction bases: 6. CDR1 is SGDLS and CDR2 is YYNGEE in the germline V gene. There are 15 residues in the CDR3. The CDR3 DNA reads as TGTGCCAGCAGCGTAGAAGCGGGAGGCCGCGATGAGCAGTTCTTC. Its protein product is CASSVEAGGRDEQFF.

This sequence joins TRBV20-1 and TRBJ2-7, with D unclear. The CDR3 consists of 11 residues. V gave up 3 bases and J gave up 4 bases, with 7 bases separating them. Germline lookup yields CDR1 DFQATT and CDR2 SNEGSKA (reference sequence). This CDR3 is CSARTAYEQYF. CDR3 bases: TGCAGTGCTAGGACTGCTTACGAGCAGTACTTC.

The V call is TRBV25-1, the J call TRBJ2-5; 7 nucleotides agree with TRBD2. The length of the CDR3 is 15 residues. Germline CDR1 and CDR2: MGHDK and SYGVNS. Germline trimming cut 5 bases from V and 1 base from J; bases unmatched to any gene: 7. CDR3 in amino acids: CASSRGDGVQETQYF. CDR3 coding DNA: TGTGCCAGCAGTCGGGGGGATGGGGTCCAAGAGACCCAGTACTTC.

V gene TRBV14 combines with J gene TRBJ1-3; TRBD1 matches at 7 bases. CDR3 length equals 15 residues. J lost 4 bases, V lost 2 bases, and 5 bases had no gene match. Germline lookup yields CDR1 SGHDN and CDR2 FVKESK. Written as DNA, the CDR3 is TGTGCCAGCAGCCAATTACAGGGGAAAGGAAACACCATATATTTT. It encodes CASSQLQGKGNTIYF. The whole variable domain, remainder taken from reference TRBV14 and TRBJ1-3, is EAGVTQFPSHSVIEKGQTVTLRCDPISGHDNLYWYRRVMGKEIKFLLHFVKESKQDESGMPNNRFLAERTGGTYSTLKVQPAELEDSGVYFCASSQLQGKGNTIYFGEGSWLTVV.

The rearrangement uses TRBV7-9 and TRBJ1-2; 7 bases line up with TRBD1. V gave up 1 base and J gave up 4 bases; unmatched junction bases: 3. The CDR3 totals 14 residues. Germline V CDR1 and CDR2: SEHNR, FQNEAQ (reference sequence). The CDR3 is CASSLGGTAYGYTF. Written as DNA, the CDR3 is TGTGCCAGCAGCTTAGGCGGGACAGCCTATGGCTACACCTTC. The full variable domain, completed using reference TRBV7-9 and TRBJ1-2, is DTGVSQNPRHKITKRGQNVTFRCDPISEHNRLYWYRQTLGQGPEFLTYFQNEAQLEKSRLLSDRFSAERPKGSFSTLEIQRTEQGDSAMYLCASSLGGTAYGYTFGSGTRLTVV.

V gene TRBV4-1 combines with J gene TRBJ2-1; TRBD2 aligns across 7 bases. The CDR3 consists of 13 residues. In germline, CDR1 is MGHRA, CDR2 YSYEKL. V lost 1 base, J lost 7 bases, and 1 base stayed unmatched. In nucleotides, the CDR3 is TGCGCCAGCAGCCAAGGGGAGGGGAATGAGCAGTTCTTC. This gives the protein CASSQGEGNEQFF.

The table lists this clone with a count of one. The rearrangement uses TRBV27 and TRBJ1-1; 7 bases agree with TRBD1. Unmatched junction bases numbered 5, after V lost 3 bases and J lost 4 bases. This CDR3 comprises 14 residues. Germline CDR1 MNHEY, CDR2 SMNVEV (reference sequence). Here the CDR3 DNA reads TGTGCCAGCAGTTTTGGGACAGATTTCACTGAAGCTTTCTTT. It yields the protein CASSFGTDFTEAFF.

The chain carries TRBV10-3 and TRBJ2-7; 8 positions match TRBD1. The CDR3 consists of 13 residues. Germline trimming cut 9 bases from V and 6 bases from J; bases unmatched to any gene: 10. Germline CDR1 and CDR2: ENHRY and SYGVKD. CDR3 in amino acids: CAISQGGLGEQYF. The DNA of the CDR3 is TGTGCCATTTCACAGGGGGGCCTCGGCGAGCAGTACTTC.

The gene calls are TRBV2 and TRBJ2-7; D not resolved. With 6 bases removed from V and 3 bases from J, the gap between germline ends came to 21 bases. There are 16 residues in the CDR3. CDR1 SNHLY and CDR2 FYNNEI come from the germline V gene. In DNA, the CDR3 is TGTGCCAGCAGGGACGGCTTTTTAGGAGTTGGCTACGAGCAGTACTTC. Amino acid sequence: CASRDGFLGVGYEQYF.

CDR3 region: CASSSQRQGFNSPLHF. The CDR3 region has the DNA TGTGCCAGCAGTTCCCAGCGACAGGGGTTTAATTCACCCCTCCACTTT. The genes are TRBV28 and TRBJ1-6, with 8 bases aligning to TRBD1. The CDR3 loop spans 16 amino acids. Germline V gene data show CDR1 as MDHEN and CDR2 as SYDVKM. Trimming removed 4 bases from V and 6 bases from J; junction bases left unmatched: 8.

V usage is TRBV19 and J usage is TRBJ2-2, with D possibly matching TRBD1 (5 bases). The CDR3 length is 16 residues. Germline CDR1 is LNHDA and CDR2 is SQIVND (reference sequence). The V gene lost 6 bases and the J gene lost 3 bases, with 17 bases spanning the gap. Written as DNA, the CDR3 is TGTGCCAGTAGAACAAGGGGTCAGGTATACACCGGGGAGCTGTTTTTT. Translated: CASRTRGQVYTGELFF.

This chain uses TRBV28 with TRBJ1-2, with a tentative D call TRBD1 (6 bases). CDR1 is MDHEN, CDR2 SYDVKM, per germline. Deletions cut 6 bases from V and 2 bases from J, with 13 bases between. This CDR3 contains 14 residues. The CDR3 coding sequence is TGTGCCAGCAGAGAACAGGGAAGAAACTATGGCTACACCTTC. As protein: CASREQGRNYGYTF.

The gene calls are TRBV9 and TRBJ2-5; the match to TRBD2 covers 9 bases. The CDR3 runs to 19 residues. Trimming at V came to 4 bases and at J to 4 bases, leaving 20 bases not matched to a gene. Germline V lookup: CDR1 SGDLS, CDR2 YYNGEE. CDR3 DNA sequence: TGTGCCAGCAGCCGAGCAGGTAAGCGGGAGGCCTCTTCGGGAGAGACCCAGTACTTC. Amino acid sequence: CASSRAGKREASSGETQYF. Using reference TRBV9 and TRBJ2-5 for the parts outside the CDR3, the full variable domain is DSGVTQTPKHLITATGQRVTLRCSPRSGDLSVYWYQQSLDQGLQFLIQYYNGEERAKGNILERFSAQQFPDLHSELNLSSLELGDSALYFCASSRAGKREASSGETQYFGPGTRLLVL.

A word on this clone: One junction end does not reproduce the germline sequence, and a read error may be involved. The gene calls are TRBV7-7 and TRBJ2-1; the match to TRBD1 covers 8 bases. Germline loops: CDR1 SSHAT, CDR2 FNYEAQ (reference sequence). The CDR3 consists of 16 residues. This chain's CDR3 is CASSVPDRVICNEQFF. The CDR3 bases are TGTGCTAGCAGCGTACCGGACAGGGTAATATGCAATGAGCAGTTCTTC.

The rearrangement links TRBV5-4 to TRBJ2-3; the match to TRBD2 covers 8 bases. The CDR3 is 14 amino acids. After removal of 3 bases from V and 5 bases from J, the junction contained 5 bases not matched to a gene. CDR1 is SGHNT, CDR2 YYREEE, per germline (reference sequence). The CDR3 bases are TGTGCCAGCAGCTCGGGACTAGAAGTAGATACGCAGTATTTT. Its protein is CASSSGLEVDTQYF. Filled out from reference TRBV5-4 and TRBJ2-3, the complete variable domain reads ETGVTQSPTHLIKTRGQQVTLRCSSQSGHNTVSWYQQALGQGPQFIFQYYREEENGRGNFPPRFSGLQFPNYSSELNVNALELDDSALYLCASSSGLEVDTQYFGPGTRLTVL.

The V gene is TRBV5-1, the J gene TRBJ2-3, with 11 bases that match TRBD2. Germline CDR1 SGHRS, CDR2 YFSETQ. This CDR3 is built from 16 residues. The V and J ends lost 3 bases and 7 bases, in that order; junction bases with no gene match: 10. The CDR3 protein is CASSSIAGGGVNTQYF. The CDR3 coding sequence is TGCGCCAGCAGCTCGATAGCGGGAGGGGGAGTTAATACGCAGTATTTT. Together with reference TRBV5-1 and TRBJ2-3, the CDR3 gives the full variable domain: KAGVTQTPRYLIKTRGQQVTLSCSPISGHRSVSWYQQTPGQGLQFLFEYFSETQRNKGNFPGRFSGRQFSNSRSEMNVSTLELGDSALYLCASSSIAGGGVNTQYFGPGTRLTVL.

The chain carries TRBV6-6 and TRBJ1-2; 11 bases are a match to TRBD1. The V gene end was trimmed by 8 bases and the J gene end by 6 bases; junction bases not matched to a gene: 8. The CDR3 covers 14 residues. Germline assignment: CDR1 MNHNY and CDR2 SVGAGI (reference sequence). CDR3 sequence reads: CASRPGQGVHGYTF. CDR3 nucleotides: TGTGCCAGCCGGCCGGGACAGGGGGTTCATGGCTACACCTTC.

The rearrangement links TRBV2 to TRBJ1-6, with 7 bases identical to TRBD1. CDR3 size: 16 residues. The germline gives CDR1 SNHLY, CDR2 FYNNEI. V gave up 7 bases and J gave up 9 bases; unmatched junction bases: 15. DNA of the CDR3: TGTGCCAGCACCAGAGAGCTCAGGGGGGAGGGTTCACCCCTCCACTTT. Its protein is CASTRELRGEGSPLHF.

V usage is TRBV18 and J usage is TRBJ1-6; D unresolved. Germline CDR1 is KGHSH and CDR2 is LQKENI. The germline V and J ends were trimmed by 4 bases and 8 bases, with 9 bases remaining between them. The CDR3 totals 13 residues. The CDR3 region is CASSREGDSPLHF. The CDR3 DNA reads TGTGCCAGCTCACGGGAGGGTGATTCACCCCTCCACTTT.

The CDR3 spells CASSLQGVRTEAFF. CDR3 sequence (DNA): TGTGCCAGCAGCTTACAGGGTGTGAGGACTGAAGCTTTCTTT. The gene calls are TRBV11-2 and TRBJ1-1, with a tentative D call TRBD1 (5 bases). The CDR3 is made up of 14 amino acids. V was shortened by 2 bases and J by 5 bases, with 12 bases between the two germline ends. CDR1 is SGHAT, CDR2 FQNNGV, per germline.

This chain uses TRBV11-2 with TRBJ2-5; 10 bases agree with TRBD2. The J call is doubtful: the DNA matches TRBJ2-7 better. Germline V lookup: CDR1 SGHAT, CDR2 FQNNGV. The CDR3 contains 17 residues. As DNA, the CDR3 is TGTGCCAGTCGAACCTTTAGCGGGAGGTCGAGCTCCTACGAGCAGTACTTC. This encodes CASRTFSGRSSSYEQYF.

On this clone: The junction does not match germline at one end; this may be a read error. J is TRBJ2-1 and V is TRBV5-4; the D is unclear. Germline CDR1 is SGHNT and CDR2 is YYREEE (reference sequence). The CDR3 is 15 residues long. The CDR3 nucleotides are TGTGCCAGCAACTTGGGGAAGGGTGGCGGTTTTGAGCAGTTCTTC. Protein: CASNLGKGGGFEQFF.

The V and J genes are TRBV6-1 and TRBJ1-5; TRBD1 matches 8 bases. The CDR3 is 16 amino acids. Trimming at V came to 3 bases and at J to 4 bases, leaving 8 bases not matched to a gene. Looked up from germline, CDR1 is MNHNS and CDR2 is SASEGT. The CDR3 DNA reads TGTGCCAGCAGTGATCCCAGGGGACAGGCGAATCAGCCCCAGCATTTT. It encodes CASSDPRGQANQPQHF.

This clone was seen a few times. The gene calls are TRBV18 and TRBJ1-2; TRBD1 matches 8 bases. Germline V gene lookup returns CDR1 KGHSH and CDR2 LQKENI. The junction had 11 bases not matched to a gene; V was cut back by 4 bases and J by 4 bases. CDR3 size: 16 residues. CDR3 sequence: CASSHKDRVEGYGYTF. CDR3 DNA: TGTGCCAGCTCACACAAGGACAGGGTAGAGGGCTATGGCTACACCTTC.

This clone has just a few counts. The sample contains more than one DNA sequence encoding this CDR3. The chain links TRBV29-1 to TRBJ2-7, with D possibly being TRBD1 (6 bases). The germline V and J ends were trimmed by 7 bases and 0 bases, with 16 bases remaining between them. CDR1 and CDR2 from the germline V gene are SQVTM and ANQGSEA. This CDR3 contains 14 residues. CDR3 sequence: CSAYTGSNSYEQYF. In DNA form, the CDR3 reads TGCAGCGCATATACAGGGTCCAACTCCTACGAGCAGTACTTC.